Each of the 26 T cell receptor beta chains below was sequenced from the same sample in a study of naive and memory T cell subsets. No antigen has been identified for these receptors. Study-wide results and limits: Possibly reflecting memory cells re-expressing CD45RA, a few larger clonotypes occurred in naive repertoires, especially CD8.

Both TRBC1 and TRBC2 were covered by a beta constant-region primer of two equimolar oligonucleotides. The ligated cDNA underwent four PCR rounds using SP2 and nested alpha and beta constant-region primers. TCRdb itself ran the UMI-ligation and nested PCR reads through MiXCR, one entry per CDR3 protein. The sample includes around 160,000 distinct CDR3 sequences, approximately 24% of them seen just once. Sample: naive CD4+ T cells from blood. These receptors originate from a human donor in good health.

This clonotype was seen repeatedly, ten times or more. The chain uses TRBV12-3 or TRBV12-4 and TRBJ2-4, with TRBD1 matching 9 bases. Trimming took 6 bases from V and 6 from J; bases not matched to a gene: 6. The CDR3 totals 14 residues. The CDR3 region is CASRGQGVRNIQYF. CDR3 nucleotide sequence: TGTGCCAGCAGGGGACAGGGCGTCCGAAACATTCAGTACTTC.

The chain recombines TRBV12-3 or TRBV12-4 with TRBJ1-2, with D unresolved. The CDR3 loop spans 15 amino acids. V was trimmed by 4 bases and J by 5 bases, leaving 17 bases between them. The CDR3: CASSSYLGKKYGYTF. The CDR3 DNA follows: TGTGCCAGCAGTTCTTACCTCGGGAAAAAGTATGGCTACACCTTC.

The CDR3 nucleotides read TGCAGTGCTGCTGCAGGGAACTACGAGCAGTACTTC. It is translated as CSAAAGNYEQYF. This chain connects TRBV20-1 to TRBJ2-7; D perhaps matches TRBD1 (5 bases). Per the germline V gene, CDR1 is DFQATT and CDR2 is SNEGSKA (reference sequence). The CDR3 is made up of 12 amino acids. The V end was cut by 5 bases, the J end by 3 bases, with 11 bases between.

This clonotype was seen just once. The chain has TRBV30 and TRBJ2-1; 9 positions agree with TRBD2. J gave up 2 bases and V 1 base, and 12 bases lay outside the gene matches. CDR1 and CDR2 (germline): GTSNPN, SVGIG (reference sequence). The CDR3 loop spans 18 amino acids. The CDR3 DNA follows: TGTGCCTGGAGTGGGATCGAGGGGAGCGGGAGGCCCTACAATGAGCAGTTCTTC. Amino acid sequence: CAWSGIEGSGRPYNEQFF.

This clonotype has only a few counts. J is TRBJ1-2 and V is TRBV28; D is uncertain. Germline loops: CDR1 MDHEN, CDR2 SYDVKM. The V gene lost 2 bases and the J gene lost 4 bases, with 5 bases spanning the gap. CDR3 length: 12 residues. DNA for the CDR3: TGTGCCAGCAGTTTACAGAGCTATGGCTACACCTTC. It yields the protein CASSLQSYGYTF.

This clonotype was detected many times. CDR3 residues: CSVDHSDHGYTDTQYF. CDR3 sequence (DNA): TGCAGCGTTGATCATTCGGACCACGGTTACACAGATACGCAGTATTTT. The chain combines TRBV29-1 with TRBJ2-3, with D unresolved. Deletions cut 3 bases from V and 2 bases from J, with 18 bases between. Germline V gene sequence: CDR1 SQVTM, CDR2 ANQGSEA. The CDR3 consists of 16 residues.

CDR3 in DNA: TGTGCCAGCAGCCGGGACAGGGCGACCCAAGAGACCCAGTACTTC. Protein: CASSRDRATQETQYF. The chain recombines TRBV6-5 with TRBJ2-5; 9 bases are shared with TRBD1. The CDR3 covers 15 residues. CDR1 is MNHEY, CDR2 SVGAGI, per germline. Trimming at V came to 6 bases and at J to 1 base, leaving 6 bases not matched to a gene.

The sample holds a few counts of this clonotype. The V call is TRBV20-1, the J call TRBJ1-6; 7 bases agree with TRBD1. V trimming: 3 bases; J trimming: 3 bases; junction bases outside the gene matches: 5. There are 15 residues in the CDR3. The germline CDR1 and CDR2 sequences are DFQATT and SNEGSKA (reference sequence). The chain's CDR3 is CSARGQRIYNSPLHF. CDR3 sequence (DNA): TGCAGTGCTAGGGGACAGCGGATCTATAATTCACCCCTCCACTTT.

The gene calls are TRBV28 and TRBJ2-2; the D call may be TRBD1 or TRBD2 (5 bases each). The V end was cut by 10 bases, the J end by 6 bases, with 18 bases between. Per germline, CDR1 MDHEN and CDR2 SYDVKM. This CDR3 has 14 amino acids. The CDR3 DNA sequence: TGTGCCACTTCCGGGACCCGCCTGGCCGGGGAGCTGTTTTTT. It is translated as CATSGTRLAGELFF.

The table lists this clonotype with a few counts. The DNA for the CDR3 is TGCAGTGCTAGTCCCGGGCCCAATCAGCCCCAGCATTTT. Its translation: CSASPGPNQPQHF. The chain links TRBV20-1 to TRBJ1-5; D not certain. Germline CDR1 and CDR2: DFQATT and SNEGSKA (reference sequence). V lost 3 bases, J lost 3 bases, and 9 bases lay in between. The CDR3 extends over 13 amino acids.

This chain connects TRBV29-1 to TRBJ2-5; a weak D match, TRBD1 (9 bases). Germline assignment: CDR1 SQVTM and CDR2 ANQGSEA. The CDR3 is 15 amino acids. Trimming removed 7 bases from V and 1 base from J, with 19 bases in between. CDR3: CSGAGGQGFQETQYF. DNA for the CDR3: TGCAGCGGGGCGGGGGGACAGGGTTTCCAAGAGACCCAGTACTTC.

The rearrangement uses TRBV6-2 or TRBV6-3 and TRBJ1-5; weak D call: TRBD1 (6 bases). Trimming shortened V by 2 bases and J by 9 bases, and 20 bases separated the two germline ends. The CDR3 loop spans 16 amino acids. Germline V CDR1 and CDR2: MNHEY, SVGEGT. The CDR3 region has the DNA TGTGCCAGCAGTTACCTTAGGGGGGCCCTGATGTGGCCCCAGCATTTT. Residues: CASSYLRGALMWPQHF.

This sequence joins TRBV7-8 and TRBJ1-1; D call uncertain. This CDR3 spans 15 amino acids. Germline lookup yields CDR1 SGHVS and CDR2 FQNEAQ. V shed 5 bases and J shed 1 base, with 14 bases lying between them. CDR3 nucleotides: TGTGCCAGCAGCCTTTCGCCCCGGCCGAACACTGAAGCTTTCTTT. It is translated as CASSLSPRPNTEAFF.

This clonotype appeared many times. The chain has TRBV6-5 and TRBJ2-1; D remains ambiguous. Germline CDR1 and CDR2: MNHEY and SVGAGI. V gave up 10 bases and J gave up 10 bases, with 17 bases separating them. This CDR3 spans 12 amino acids. In DNA, the CDR3 is TGTGCCACCTCGAATAGCTTCCGGGAGCAGTTCTTC. Encoded protein: CATSNSFREQFF.

CDR3 sequence (DNA): TGTGCCAGCAGCTTAGTGCCAACTAACTATGGCTACACCTTC. Translated: CASSLVPTNYGYTF. The V and J genes are TRBV7-9 and TRBJ1-2; D not certain. CDR3 length equals 14 residues. Germline lookup yields CDR1 SEHNR and CDR2 FQNEAQ (reference sequence). The V end was cut by 1 base, the J end by 0 bases, with 6 bases between.

As regards this clonotype: Since no conserved phenylalanine or tryptophan closes the CDR3, a read error is the likely cause. J is TRBJ1-5 and V is TRBV7-2; 8 nucleotides align to TRBD1. V gave up 5 bases and J gave up 1 base; unmatched junction bases: 7. The CDR3 runs to 16 residues. Germline lookup yields CDR1 SGHTA and CDR2 FQGNSA. The CDR3: CASSPIDRGSNQPQHL. For the CDR3, the DNA is TGTGCCAGCAGCCCAATAGACAGGGGAAGCAATCAGCCCCAGCATTTA.

This sequence joins TRBV5-1 and TRBJ2-3; D possibly uses TRBD1 or TRBD2 (5 bases each). CDR1 and CDR2 (germline): SGHRS, YFSETQ. The CDR3 spans 14 residues. V gave up 3 bases and J gave up 1 base, with 9 bases separating them. CDR3: CASSYRDGTDTQYF. Written as DNA, the CDR3 is TGCGCCAGCAGCTACCGGGACGGCACAGATACGCAGTATTTT.

This chain links TRBV6-2 or TRBV6-3 with TRBJ1-2; the D gene is possibly TRBD1 (5 bases). Germline values: CDR1 MNHEY, CDR2 SVGEGT. With 3 bases removed from V and 4 bases from J, the gap between germline ends came to 18 bases. CDR3 length equals 16 residues. This CDR3 is CASSYRNQGRSYGYTF. As DNA, the CDR3 is TGTGCCAGCAGTTATCGGAACCAGGGACGGTCCTATGGCTACACCTTC.

J is TRBJ2-5 and V is TRBV9; possibly TRBD2 for D (5 bases). V was shortened by 0 bases and J by 4 bases, with 16 bases between the two germline ends. The CDR3 length is 16 residues. Germline assignment: CDR1 SGDLS and CDR2 YYNGEE. The CDR3 protein is CASSVAAAFDRETQYF. As DNA, the CDR3 is TGTGCCAGCAGCGTAGCAGCGGCATTCGATAGAGAGACCCAGTACTTC. The full variable domain, in which reference TRBV9 and TRBJ2-5 provide the parts outside the CDR3, is DSGVTQTPKHLITATGQRVTLRCSPRSGDLSVYWYQQSLDQGLQFLIQYYNGEERAKGNILERFSAQQFPDLHSELNLSSLELGDSALYFCASSVAAAFDRETQYFGPGTRLLVL.

The chain is built from TRBV18 and TRBJ1-5, with D perhaps TRBD1 (5 bases). The germline V gene has CDR1 KGHSH and CDR2 LQKENI. V was pared by 1 base and J by 3 bases, with 16 bases between. The CDR3 covers 17 residues. The CDR3 protein is CASSPRKAGTVNQPQHF. The CDR3 nucleotides read TGTGCCAGCTCACCACGGAAGGCAGGGACGGTCAATCAGCCCCAGCATTTT.

The rearrangement uses TRBV12-3 or TRBV12-4 and TRBJ1-3; D is undetermined. CDR3 length: 13 amino acids. V shed 5 bases and J shed 2 bases, with 7 bases lying between them. The chain's CDR3 is CASSRSTGNTIYF. CDR3 bases: TGTGCCAGCAGTCGGAGTACTGGAAACACCATATATTTT.

Regarding this clonotype: A read error may explain this, as a much larger clone is one base away. The chain couples TRBV29-1 to TRBJ2-1; no firm D call. This CDR3 has 15 amino acids. V was cut by 3 bases and J by 6 bases, with 18 bases left in between. Looked up from germline, CDR1 is SQVTM and CDR2 is ANQGSEA. The CDR3 loop reads CSVDFFGIRCNEQFF. CDR3 nucleotides: TGCAGCGTTGATTTCTTTGGCATTCGATGCAATGAGCAGTTCTTC.

In this sample, this clonotype turned up a few times. This chain connects TRBV18 to TRBJ2-5; 8 positions match TRBD1. Germline values: CDR1 KGHSH, CDR2 LQKENI. J gave up 2 bases and V 6 bases, and 8 bases lay outside the gene matches. The CDR3 has 15 amino acids. For the CDR3, the DNA is TGTGCCAGCTCCCAAGGACAGGGCCGACAAGAGACCCAGTACTTC. Translated, it gives CASSQGQGRQETQYF.

CDR3 sequence (DNA): TGTGCCATCGTCGCGGGAGTCACAGGGGGAGATACGCAGTATTTT. This gives the protein CAIVAGVTGGDTQYF. The chain recombines TRBV21-1 with TRBJ2-3; the D call of TRBD1 is as the table states it, not checked on the DNA. TRBV21-1 is classified as a pseudogene. The CDR3 runs to 15 residues.

The chain carries TRBV6-2 or TRBV6-3 and TRBJ2-7, with D perhaps TRBD1 (6 bases). V was pared by 6 bases and J by 0 bases, with 15 bases between. The CDR3 extends over 15 amino acids. Germline V gene lookup returns CDR1 MNHEY and CDR2 SVGEGT. The CDR3 DNA reads as TGTGCCAGCAGACCTATGACGGACAGCTCCTACGAGCAGTACTTC. The encoded protein is CASRPMTDSSYEQYF.

A single count supports this clonotype. The rearrangement links TRBV5-1 to TRBJ2-5; D remains unclear. The CDR3 is 14 amino acids. Looked up from germline, CDR1 is SGHRS and CDR2 is YFSETQ. V was cut by 1 base and J by 1 base, with 8 bases left in between. CDR3 nucleotide sequence: TGCGCCAGCAGCTTGTTTCCAGCCCAAGAGACCCAGTACTTC. Its protein product is CASSLFPAQETQYF.